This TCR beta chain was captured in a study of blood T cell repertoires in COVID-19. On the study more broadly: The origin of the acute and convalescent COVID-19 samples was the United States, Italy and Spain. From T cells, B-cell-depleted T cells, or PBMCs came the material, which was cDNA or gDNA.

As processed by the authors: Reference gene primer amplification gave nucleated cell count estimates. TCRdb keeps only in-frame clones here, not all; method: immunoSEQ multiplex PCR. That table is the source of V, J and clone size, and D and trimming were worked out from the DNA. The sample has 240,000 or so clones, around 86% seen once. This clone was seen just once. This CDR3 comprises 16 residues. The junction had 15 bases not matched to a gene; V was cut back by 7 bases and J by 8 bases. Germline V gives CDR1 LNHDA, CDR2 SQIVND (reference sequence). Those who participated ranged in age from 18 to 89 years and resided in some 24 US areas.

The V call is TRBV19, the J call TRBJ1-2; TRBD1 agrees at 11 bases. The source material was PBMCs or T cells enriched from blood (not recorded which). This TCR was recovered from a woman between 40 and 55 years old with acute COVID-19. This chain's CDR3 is CASTDVSGTGGRGYTF. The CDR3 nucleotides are TGTGCCAGTACCGACGTGTCTGGGACAGGGGGTAGGGGCTACACCTTC.